The sequence of this TCR beta chain was determined in a study of cytomegalovirus exposure and HLA in healthy donors. Study-wide results and limits: One later analysis, an examination of the 120 validation repertoires, found that first-cohort TCR clusters tended to co-occur in them. Most TCRs appeared rarely, but some public TCRs recurred in many donors. The study labeled 164 TCR beta chains cytomegalovirus-associated.

Remarks on this clone: Its antigen is unknown.

Per the germline V gene, CDR1 is LGHNA and CDR2 is YNFKEQ. Trimming removed 2 bases from V and 0 bases from J; junction bases left unmatched: 11. CDR3 length equals 20 residues. Sequenced by immunoSEQ multiplex PCR; TCRdb stores in-frame clones only, minus some. There are 50,000 to 80,000 clones in the sample; roughly 89% occur only once, and over 1.5% lies in the top ten. Separation from the roughly 600-subject first cohort characterized the 120-subject validation cohort, to which the donors belonged. The sequenced material came from PBMCs. The V gene is TRBV4-2, the J gene TRBJ2-6; TRBD2 matches 9 bases. The clonotype originates from a woman aged 18-29 years in good health and CMV-seronegative. The CDR3 loop is CASSQSGLAGKGSGANVLTF. CDR3 bases: TGTGCCAGCAGCCAATCTGGGCTAGCGGGAAAGGGCTCTGGGGCCAACGTCCTGACTTTC.